These 30 T cell receptor beta chains were all obtained from the same sample, sequenced in a study of response to subunit inactivated influenza vaccine. TCRdb called the RT-PCR reads again in MiXCR, with one record for every CDR3 protein. Seen here are approximately 700,000 distinct CDR3 sequences, more than 11% observed once, and the top ten hold roughly 6.4%. This material consisted of PBMCs from blood, taken less than 15 days before vaccination. The receptors shown here come from a man aged 45-65 years who received an inactivated influenza vaccine.

This clonotype has a count of ten or more. V is TRBV10-3 and J is TRBJ2-7; D is possibly TRBD2 (5 bases). Deletions cut 4 bases from V and 0 bases from J, with 10 bases between. Germline CDR1 is ENHRY and CDR2 is SYGVKD. The CDR3 covers 14 residues. The DNA for the CDR3 is TGTGCCATCAGTGGGGGAGAGATCTCCTACGAGCAGTACTTC. Residues: CAISGGEISYEQYF.

The chain joins TRBV7-2 to TRBJ2-7; D not resolved. There are 14 residues in the CDR3. Between the trimmed V and J ends, which lost 1 base and 1 base, there was a span of 8 bases. Per the germline V gene, CDR1 is SGHTA and CDR2 is FQGNSA. Here the CDR3 DNA reads TGTGCCAGCAGCTTAGGACTGATATCCTACGAGCAGTACTTC. This encodes CASSLGLISYEQYF.

J is TRBJ1-2 and V is TRBV25-1; tentatively, D is TRBD1 (5 bases). Trimming cost V 1 base and J 7 bases, with 19 bases left between them. Germline V CDR1 and CDR2: MGHDK, SYGVNS. This CDR3 is 16 amino acids long. DNA of the CDR3: TGTGCCAGCAGTGAATCCGGGGGGTACCTGGTCGGTGGCTACACCTTC. Its translation: CASSESGGYLVGGYTF.

The gene calls are TRBV6-1 and TRBJ1-3; D is possibly TRBD1 (6 bases). The germline CDR1 and CDR2 sequences are MNHNS and SASEGT. V lost 2 bases and J lost 3, with 11 bases in between. This CDR3 comprises 15 residues. CDR3 protein: CASSERGDVGNTIYF. CDR3 nucleotides: TGTGCCAGCAGTGAAAGGGGGGACGTTGGAAACACCATATATTTT.

In its sample, this clonotype is medium-sized. The chain uses TRBV24-1 and TRBJ2-5; D tentatively fits TRBD1 or TRBD2 (5 bases each). Per the germline V gene, CDR1 is KGHDR and CDR2 is SFDVKD. Trimming took 3 bases from V and 5 from J, leaving 18 bases between them. The CDR3 loop spans 16 amino acids. The CDR3 bases are TGTGCCACCAGTGATATAGCCGGGGCCGACGGGGAGACCCAGTACTTC. Its protein product is CATSDIAGADGETQYF.

V usage is TRBV30 and J usage is TRBJ2-1; D not certain. Deletions cut 0 bases from V and 3 bases from J, with 6 bases between. Germline V CDR1 and CDR2: GTSNPN, SVGIG (reference sequence). CDR3 length: 13 residues. CDR3 coding DNA: TGTGCCTGGAGTGTTCAGAACTACAATGAGCAGTTCTTC. Its translation is CAWSVQNYNEQFF.

The V gene is TRBV5-1, the J gene TRBJ2-7; TRBD2 agrees at 7 bases. V was clipped by 4 bases and J by 4 bases; unmatched bases: 8. The germline V gene encodes CDR1 SGHRS and CDR2 YFSETQ. CDR3 length equals 14 residues. The CDR3 region is CASSLRGVEYEQYF. DNA for the CDR3: TGCGCCAGCAGCCTCCGGGGGGTTGAGTACGAGCAGTACTTC.

This clonotype appeared many times. This rearrangement joins TRBV6-4 to TRBJ1-5; no reliable D call. The length of the CDR3 is 13 residues. Per germline, CDR1 MRHNA and CDR2 SNTAGT. The V and J ends lost 5 bases and 4 bases respectively, with 9 bases between them. The CDR3 region is CASSPEGNQPQHF. The CDR3 DNA is TGTGCCAGCAGTCCTGAGGGTAATCAGCCCCAGCATTTT.

This clonotype was observed a handful of times. The V gene is TRBV18, the J gene TRBJ1-1, with D possibly TRBD1 on 5 matching bases. CDR1 KGHSH and CDR2 LQKENI come from the germline V gene. V was clipped by 8 bases and J by 1 base, with 20 bases between them. The CDR3 loop spans 16 amino acids. CDR3 region: CASTTNLGGKNTEAFF. The CDR3 nucleotides read TGTGCCAGCACAACAAACCTCGGGGGAAAGAACACTGAAGCTTTCTTT. Together with reference TRBV18 and TRBJ1-1, the CDR3 gives the full variable domain: NAGVMQNPRHLVRRRGQEARLRCSPMKGHSHVYWYRQLPEEGLKFMVYLQKENIIDESGMPKERFSAEFPKEGPSILRIQQVVRGDSAAYFCASTTNLGGKNTEAFFGQGTRLTVV.

The chain uses TRBV6-1 and TRBJ2-4; tentative D call: TRBD2 (7 bases). Between the trimmed V and J ends, which lost 11 bases and 5 bases, there was a span of 16 bases. This CDR3 region has 13 residues. CDR1 and CDR2 from the germline V gene are MNHNS and SASEGT. CDR3 in DNA: TGTGCCGTCACAGGGCTAGCGGAAAACATTCAGTACTTC. This encodes CAVTGLAENIQYF.

This clonotype was seen a few times. The genes are TRBV11-2 and TRBJ1-1; 7 bases agree with TRBD1. From germline, CDR1 is SGHAT and CDR2 FQNNGV. This CDR3 region has 18 residues. The V and J ends lost 4 bases and 6 bases, in that order; junction bases with no gene match: 20. The CDR3 coding sequence is TGTGCCAGCAGCTCCCCGTTGGGGACAGAGGGGCCTTGGGCTGAAGCTTTCTTT. Amino acid sequence: CASSSPLGTEGPWAEAFF.

Ten or more counts support this clonotype. CDR3 in amino acids: CASSLLGGSIVYEQYF. For the CDR3, the DNA is TGTGCCAGCAGCCTCCTCGGCGGGAGTATTGTCTACGAGCAGTACTTC. This chain connects TRBV14 to TRBJ2-7, with 7 nucleotides matching TRBD2. V shed 4 bases, J shed 3 bases, and the junction held 12 bases outside the gene matches. Germline lookup yields CDR1 SGHDN and CDR2 FVKESK. This CDR3 is built from 16 residues. The variable domain in full, completed from reference TRBV14 and TRBJ2-7, reads EAGVTQFPSHSVIEKGQTVTLRCDPISGHDNLYWYRRVMGKEIKFLLHFVKESKQDESGMPNNRFLAERTGGTYSTLKVQPAELEDSGVYFCASSLLGGSIVYEQYFGPGTRLTVT.

The V gene is TRBV2, the J gene TRBJ2-3; weak D call: TRBD2 (5 bases). The CDR3 is made up of 13 amino acids. The germline V gene has CDR1 SNHLY and CDR2 FYNNEI. Trimming left V 6 bases short and J 1 base short, with 8 bases between. The CDR3 DNA reads as TGTGCCAGCAGGGACTTTCGCACAGATACGCAGTATTTT. Protein product: CASRDFRTDTQYF.

The chain employs TRBV12-3 or TRBV12-4 and TRBJ2-1; 8 bases line up with TRBD2. The CDR3 is 12 amino acids. The trim removed 6 bases at V and 10 bases at J, leaving 5 bases unmatched. The CDR3 here is CASRTGTREQFF. The DNA for the CDR3 is TGTGCCAGCAGGACCGGGACTAGGGAGCAGTTCTTC.

This clonotype was detected only a few times. The chain carries TRBV7-2 and TRBJ2-2; 9 bases map to TRBD2. This CDR3 is built from 16 residues. Germline CDR1 reads SGHTA; CDR2 reads FQGNSA. V was clipped by 3 bases and J by 6 bases; unmatched bases: 8. CDR3 nucleotides: TGTGCCAGCAGCTTGGCTACCGGACTAGCGTCCGGGGAGCTGTTTTTT. Translating it yields CASSLATGLASGELFF.

A remark on this clonotype: This CDR3 is missing its conserved last phenylalanine or tryptophan, likely due to a read error. The chain combines TRBV6-2 or TRBV6-3 with TRBJ2-1; the match to TRBD1 covers 8 bases. Trimming at V came to 2 bases and at J to 9 bases, leaving 9 bases not matched to a gene. CDR3 length: 15 residues. Looked up from germline, CDR1 is MNHEY and CDR2 is SVGEGT. CDR3 bases: TGTGCCAGCAGTTACCTGCCCAGGGGGCCTGGTGAGCAGTTCTCC. It encodes CASSYLPRGPGEQFS.

This clonotype was observed a handful of times. V and J are TRBV5-1 and TRBJ1-1; D remains ambiguous. Trimming took 4 bases from V and 5 from J, leaving 12 bases between them. The V gene's germline CDR1 is SGHRS and CDR2 YFSETQ. This CDR3 spans 13 amino acids. The CDR3, as DNA: TGCGCCAGCAGCAGGGTCCTGGGGACTGAAGCTTTCTTT. Amino acids: CASSRVLGTEAFF.

A few counts support this clonotype. This rearrangement joins TRBV5-1 to TRBJ2-7; 8 positions agree with TRBD2. This CDR3 is built from 15 residues. Germline loops: CDR1 SGHRS, CDR2 YFSETQ. The ends lost 0 bases at V and 2 bases at J; junction bases unmatched: 4. As DNA, the CDR3 is TGCGCCAGCAGCTTGGAACCAGCGGGGGCCTACGAGCAGTACTTC. This codes for CASSLEPAGAYEQYF. Filled out from reference TRBV5-1 and TRBJ2-7, the complete variable domain reads KAGVTQTPRYLIKTRGQQVTLSCSPISGHRSVSWYQQTPGQGLQFLFEYFSETQRNKGNFPGRFSGRQFSNSRSEMNVSTLELGDSALYLCASSLEPAGAYEQYFGPGTRLTVT.

This clonotype has a handful of counts. The V gene is TRBV4-3, the J gene TRBJ2-1, with 10 positions matching TRBD2. From germline, CDR1 is LGHNA and CDR2 YSLEER. After removal of 1 base from V and 2 bases from J, the junction contained 5 bases not matched to a gene. The CDR3 length is 17 residues. For the CDR3, the DNA is TGCGCCAGCAGCCAAGCGTTTCTAGCGGGAGCCTACAATGAGCAGTTCTTC. It yields the protein CASSQAFLAGAYNEQFF.

The V call is TRBV20-1, the J call TRBJ1-1; unclear D gene. The CDR3 has 14 amino acids. V shed 4 bases and J shed 4 bases, with 16 bases lying between them. Germline V CDR1 and CDR2: DFQATT, SNEGSKA (reference sequence). CDR3 nucleotide sequence: TGCAGTGCTAATCGACCGTTATGGGGCACTGAAGCTTTCTTT. Translating gives CSANRPLWGTEAFF.

The chain combines TRBV9 with TRBJ2-1; D possibly matches TRBD1 or TRBD2 (5 bases each). Trimming pared 4 bases from V and 6 bases from J, leaving 11 bases between. The germline V gene encodes CDR1 SGDLS and CDR2 YYNGEE. This CDR3 comprises 13 residues. The CDR3 sequence is CASSTGGANEQFF. As DNA, the CDR3 is TGTGCCAGCAGCACAGGAGGTGCCAATGAGCAGTTCTTC.

This clonotype showed up many times. The chain carries TRBV7-9 and TRBJ2-1; D is perhaps TRBD2 (6 bases). Deletions cut 4 bases from V and 6 bases from J, with 10 bases between. The CDR3 is 13 amino acids. The V gene's germline CDR1 is SEHNR and CDR2 FQNEAQ (reference sequence). The CDR3 sequence is CASSWDSLNEQFF. The DNA for the CDR3 is TGTGCCAGCAGCTGGGACTCCCTCAATGAGCAGTTCTTC.

This clonotype turned up a few times. This chain links TRBV4-1 with TRBJ2-2; D unclear. This CDR3 has 15 amino acids. Germline V CDR1 and CDR2: MGHRA, YSYEKL. Trimming stripped 4 bases from V and 6 bases from J, with 15 bases between. The chain's CDR3 is CASSRPLKGSGELFF. CDR3 nucleotides: TGCGCCAGCAGCCGACCACTCAAGGGATCCGGGGAGCTGTTTTTT.

This clonotype has a handful of counts. The J gene is TRBJ2-5, the V gene TRBV18, with D unresolved. Germline V gene lookup returns CDR1 KGHSH and CDR2 LQKENI. The CDR3 spans 13 residues. V lost 2 bases and J lost 5, with 9 bases in between. The CDR3 here is CASSPLPSETQYF. The CDR3, as DNA: TGTGCCAGCTCACCATTGCCCTCGGAGACCCAGTACTTC.

This chain connects TRBV9 to TRBJ2-7; D uncertain. The CDR3 is made up of 15 amino acids. Trimming cost V 4 bases and J 3 bases, with 17 bases left between them. Germline CDR1 reads SGDLS; CDR2 reads YYNGEE. The CDR3 loop is CASSPKHAGYYEQYF. The CDR3 DNA is TGTGCCAGCAGCCCCAAACACGCCGGGTACTACGAGCAGTACTTC. Variable domain in full (rest from reference TRBV9 and TRBJ2-7): DSGVTQTPKHLITATGQRVTLRCSPRSGDLSVYWYQQSLDQGLQFLIQYYNGEERAKGNILERFSAQQFPDLHSELNLSSLELGDSALYFCASSPKHAGYYEQYFGPGTRLTVT.

A few counts support this clonotype. This chain links TRBV6-2 or TRBV6-3 with TRBJ1-6, with D hard to call. V was clipped by 7 bases and J by 10 bases, with 11 bases between them. This CDR3 has 12 amino acids. Germline CDR1 and CDR2: MNHEY and SVGEGT. This CDR3 is CASNEGRSPLHF. As DNA, the CDR3 is TGTGCCAGCAATGAGGGCCGGTCACCCCTCCACTTT.

The V call is TRBV20-1, the J call TRBJ2-5, with 9 bases aligning to TRBD2. Germline CDR1 DFQATT, CDR2 SNEGSKA (reference sequence). J lost 5 bases, V lost 0 bases, and 16 bases had no gene match. The CDR3 is 18 amino acids. The CDR3 region has the DNA TGCAGTGCTAGAGATGAGTCGCGGGGGGGCTTTGATCGGGAGACCCAGTACTTC. This encodes CSARDESRGGFDRETQYF.

This sequence joins TRBV18 and TRBJ1-1, with TRBD1 matching 7 bases. V shed 5 bases, J shed 5 bases, and the junction held 20 bases outside the gene matches. Germline values: CDR1 KGHSH, CDR2 LQKENI. This CDR3 region has 18 residues. CDR3 loop: CASSSVADSDRPGTEAFF. The CDR3 DNA reads as TGTGCCAGCTCATCAGTCGCCGATTCGGACAGGCCCGGGACTGAAGCTTTCTTT.

This chain joins TRBV7-9 and TRBJ2-5, with 8 positions matching TRBD2. CDR1 is SEHNR and CDR2 is FQNEAQ in the germline V gene (reference sequence). There are 15 residues in the CDR3. Losses at the gene ends were 4 bases for V and 4 bases for J; bases not matched to a gene: 8. CDR3 in amino acids: CASSWGTRSSETQYF. The CDR3 region has the DNA TGTGCCAGCAGCTGGGGGACTAGAAGTTCAGAGACCCAGTACTTC.

This clonotype showed up many times. V usage is TRBV19 and J usage is TRBJ1-1, with 10 nucleotides matching TRBD1. Germline lookup yields CDR1 LNHDA and CDR2 SQIVND (reference sequence). This CDR3 spans 15 amino acids. V dropped 6 bases and J dropped 5; count of bases not matched to a gene: 9. DNA of the CDR3: TGTGCCAGTAGCATTCCATGGACAGGGGGAACTGAAGCTTTCTTT. It translates to CASSIPWTGGTEAFF.